This TCR beta chain was sequenced in a study of blood T cell repertoires in COVID-19. Study as a whole: The samples span acute and convalescent COVID-19 from the United States, Italy and Spain. The analysed material was cDNA or gDNA that came from T cells, B-cell-depleted T cells, or PBMCs.

Enrolled through a virtual design, the participants were between about 18 and 100 years of age and came from some 26 US areas. In the source study's methods: Scientists estimated how many nucleated cells there were by amplifying reference gene primers. Some clones are missing from TCRdb's copy, which holds only in-frame ones; the method was immunoSEQ multiplex PCR. V, J and clone size reflect that table, while D and trimming were determined from the DNA. The profile covers roughly 250,000 clones, with 85% to 90% appearing a single time and over 7.5% taken by the ten largest. The CDR3 is 15 amino acids. V shed 0 bases and J 2 bases; nucleotides not matched to a gene: 3. From germline, CDR1 is SGHNT and CDR2 YYREEE (reference sequence).

Sequenced input: PBMCs or T cells enriched from blood (not recorded which). This chain connects TRBV5-4 to TRBJ2-7, with TRBD1 matching over 9 bases. This sequence originates from a man aged 40-50 years who had recovered from COVID-19. The CDR3 spells CASSLANRGPYEQYF. For the CDR3, the DNA is TGTGCCAGCAGCTTGGCCAACAGGGGGCCCTACGAGCAGTACTTC. Drawing the rest from reference TRBV5-4 and TRBJ2-7, the complete variable domain is ETGVTQSPTHLIKTRGQQVTLRCSSQSGHNTVSWYQQALGQGPQFIFQYYREEENGRGNFPPRFSGLQFPNYSSELNVNALELDDSALYLCASSLANRGPYEQYFGPGTRLTVT.